This T cell receptor (beta chain) is drawn from a study of shared clonotypes between healthy human individuals. Germline values: CDR1 ENHRY, CDR2 SYGVKD. There are 16 residues in the CDR3. The trim removed 10 bases at V and 0 bases at J, leaving 8 bases unmatched. Here immunoSEQ multiplex PCR was the method, and the copy in TCRdb shows in-frame clones only, minus some. The sample gives over a million clones, around 97% of which show up once; more than 0.9% is in the top ten. The TCR comes from a man aged 25-45 years in good health. J is TRBJ2-3 and V is TRBV10-3, with 12 bases aligning to TRBD2. Sequences were obtained from naive CD4+ T cells sorted from blood. The subset was: CD45RA+ positively selected. In nucleotides, the CDR3 is TGTGCCACCGGGACTAGCGGGCCAACTAGCACAGATACGCAGTATTTT. This codes for CATGTSGPTSTDTQYF.